Each of the 17 T cell receptor beta chains below was sequenced from the same sample in a study of molecular identifiers for immune sequencing clone quantification. TCRdb analysed the PCR reads with MiXCR anew, one entry per CDR3 protein. Here the sample spans more than 450,000 distinct CDR3 sequences, 20% to 25% being singletons. Sequencing was carried out using naive CD8+ T cells from blood, with Jurkat cell RNA spiked in. Subset: FACS-sorted CD8+CD4-CCR7+CD45RA+ naive T cells. These receptors came from a human donor in good health. Some libraries in this study had Jurkat cell RNA spiked in.

The chain is built from TRBV9 and TRBJ2-7; 12 nucleotides match TRBD2. The germline CDR1 and CDR2 sequences are SGDLS and YYNGEE. The CDR3 runs 16 residues. The ends lost 2 bases at V and 4 bases at J; junction bases unmatched: 7. The CDR3 loop reads CASSVSGTSGFYEQYF. CDR3 DNA: TGTGCCAGCAGCGTGTCTGGGACTAGCGGGTTTTACGAGCAGTACTTC.

This clonotype was seen a few times. CDR3 coding DNA: TGTGCCAGCAGCTTAGGACACGGGCGGTCTGAATCTGAAGCTTTCTTT. Translation: CASSLGHGRSESEAFF. The rearrangement uses TRBV7-6 and TRBJ1-1; no clear D. The CDR3 sequence is 16 residues long. Germline assignment: CDR1 SGHVS and CDR2 FNYEAQ. V was cut by 1 base and J by 6 bases, with 18 bases left in between. The variable domain in full, with the rest retrieved from reference TRBV7-6 and TRBJ1-1, is GAGVSQSPRYKVTKRGQDVALRCDPISGHVSLYWYRQALGQGPEFLTYFNYEAQQDKSGLPNDRFSAERPEGSISTLTIQRTEQRDSAMYRCASSLGHGRSESEAFFGQGTRLTVV.

Written as DNA, the CDR3 is TGTGCCAGCAGTTGGGGAACAGGGACCACAGATACGCAGTATTTT. Its translation is CASSWGTGTTDTQYF. The genes are TRBV27 and TRBJ2-3; D is perhaps TRBD1 (6 bases). Germline CDR1 reads MNHEY; CDR2 reads SMNVEV (reference sequence). The CDR3 length is 15 residues. Trimming shortened V by 4 bases and J by 2 bases, and 13 bases separated the two germline ends.

CDR3 coding DNA: TGTGCCAGTAGTGTATTAGGGACAGAGTTACCGGATACGCAGTATTTT. Translated: CASSVLGTELPDTQYF. The chain uses TRBV19 and TRBJ2-3; 7 positions agree with TRBD1. The CDR3 has 16 residues. CDR1 is LNHDA, CDR2 SQIVND, per germline (reference sequence). V gave up 5 bases and J gave up 6 bases; unmatched junction bases: 14.

The V and J genes are TRBV11-1 and TRBJ2-7; D unclear. The CDR3 spans 14 residues. The germline gives CDR1 SGHAT, CDR2 FQDESV (reference sequence). The ends were cut back, 2 bases at V and 2 bases at J, with 10 bases in the middle. CDR3 residues: CASSLYSDAYEQYF. In DNA, the CDR3 is TGTGCCAGCAGCTTATATTCAGATGCCTACGAGCAGTACTTC.

The V gene is TRBV30, the J gene TRBJ1-3, with D possibly being TRBD1 (5 bases). V lost 5 bases, J lost 7 bases, and 18 bases lay in between. Germline CDR1 and CDR2: GTSNPN and SVGIG (reference sequence). The CDR3 length is 14 residues. CDR3 sequence reads: CAWGTGTIRNTIYF. CDR3 nucleotide sequence: TGTGCCTGGGGGACGGGAACAATTAGGAACACCATATATTTT.

Only a few counts were recorded for this clonotype. The V call is TRBV9, the J call TRBJ2-3, with 8 bases identical to TRBD1. CDR1 is SGDLS and CDR2 is YYNGEE in the germline V gene. CDR3 size: 14 residues. Unmatched junction bases numbered 4, after V lost 2 bases and J lost 5 bases. In nucleotides, the CDR3 is TGTGCCAGCAGCGTCGGACAGGGCGTAGATACGCAGTATTTT. This gives the protein CASSVGQGVDTQYF.

This clonotype has at least ten counts. The CDR3 DNA sequence: TGTGCCAGTAGTAGACGGGACGGAAAAGAGACCCAGTACTTC. This encodes CASSRRDGKETQYF. This chain links TRBV19 with TRBJ2-5; D tentatively reads TRBD1 or TRBD2 (5 bases each). The germline V gene encodes CDR1 LNHDA and CDR2 SQIVND (reference sequence). There are 14 residues in the CDR3. V was cut by 4 bases and J by 3 bases, with 12 bases left in between. The full variable domain, with the rest looked up from reference TRBV19 and TRBJ2-5, is DGGITQSPKYLFRKEGQNVTLSCEQNLNHDAMYWYRQDPGQGLRLIYYSQIVNDFQKGDIAEGYSVSREKKESFPLTVTSAQKNPTAFYLCASSRRDGKETQYFGPGTRLLVL.

This clonotype occurred many times. The genes are TRBV7-9 and TRBJ1-1; 10 bases are shared with TRBD1. The length of the CDR3 is 16 residues. Unmatched junction bases numbered 14, after V lost 7 bases and J lost 6 bases. The germline CDR1 and CDR2 sequences are SEHNR and FQNEAQ (reference sequence). The CDR3: CASISGQGVSRAEAFF. CDR3 nucleotides: TGTGCCAGCATCAGTGGACAGGGGGTGTCTCGGGCTGAAGCTTTCTTT.

Written as DNA, the CDR3 is TGTGCCAGCAGCTCGGGGGCAGGGTACTACGAGCAGTACTTC. Encoded protein: CASSSGAGYYEQYF. The rearrangement uses TRBV6-2 or TRBV6-3 and TRBJ2-7, with D perhaps assigned TRBD1 or TRBD2 (6 bases each). Trimming removed 6 bases from V and 3 bases from J, with 15 bases in between. The CDR3 is 14 residues long. Germline values: CDR1 MNHEY, CDR2 SVGEGT.

This clonotype was seen a handful of times. The V call is TRBV14, the J call TRBJ2-7; TRBD1 might be the D (6 bases). This CDR3 has 16 residues. Per the germline V gene, CDR1 is SGHDN and CDR2 is FVKESK. Deletions cut 2 bases from V and 3 bases from J, with 17 bases between. The CDR3 spells CASSQSRDTTSYEQYF. The CDR3 DNA is TGTGCCAGCAGCCAATCCCGGGACACGACGAGCTACGAGCAGTACTTC.

In its sample, this clonotype was seen a few times. The rearrangement links TRBV21-1 to TRBJ1-5; TRBD1 is the table's D call and was not checked against the DNA. TRBV21-1 is termed a pseudogene. This CDR3 contains 15 residues. The CDR3 DNA reads TGTGCCAGCAGCAGGACAGGGTTTGGCAATCAGCCCCAGCATTTT. Its translation is CASSRTGFGNQPQHF.

This sequence joins TRBV6-5 and TRBJ1-2, with D possibly being TRBD1 (5 bases). Germline V gene sequence: CDR1 MNHEY, CDR2 SVGAGI. Trimming shortened V by 7 bases and J by 2 bases, and 17 bases separated the two germline ends. The CDR3 sequence is 15 residues long. Here the CDR3 reads CASTNYPAGNYGYTF. CDR3 nucleotide sequence: TGTGCCAGCACCAACTACCCCGCAGGGAACTATGGCTACACCTTC.

The table lists this clonotype with many counts. The rearrangement links TRBV6-5 to TRBJ2-3; 8 positions agree with TRBD1. The CDR3 is made up of 16 amino acids. Germline V gene data show CDR1 as MNHEY and CDR2 as SVGAGI. V trimming: 6 bases; J trimming: 1 base; junction bases outside the gene matches: 9. The CDR3 coding sequence is TGTGCCAGCAGGCCGAGTGACAGGGGTCGCACAGATACGCAGTATTTT. As protein: CASRPSDRGRTDTQYF.

This clonotype was counted a few times. The V and J genes are TRBV7-9 and TRBJ1-5; TRBD1 is a possible D gene (5 bases). Germline-derived CDR1 and CDR2 are SEHNR and FQNEAQ (reference sequence). The CDR3 has 15 amino acids. The V and J ends lost 4 bases and 1 base respectively, with 11 bases between them. The CDR3 sequence: CASSSQGSSNQPQHF. DNA of the CDR3: TGTGCCAGCAGCTCTCAGGGATCGAGCAATCAGCCCCAGCATTTT.

This clonotype appeared many times. The chain couples TRBV5-5 to TRBJ2-7; 10 bases are shared with TRBD1. There are 15 residues in the CDR3. After removal of 3 bases from V and 3 bases from J, the junction contained 6 bases not matched to a gene. The germline CDR1 and CDR2 sequences are SGHKS and YYEKEE (reference sequence). The CDR3: CASSSPGQGLYEQYF. Here the CDR3 DNA reads TGTGCCAGCAGCTCGCCGGGACAGGGGCTCTACGAGCAGTACTTC.

This clonotype has ten or more counts. This chain uses TRBV6-6 with TRBJ2-7, with D maybe TRBD1 (5 bases). Between the trimmed V and J ends, which lost 5 bases and 7 bases, there was a span of 9 bases. The CDR3 sequence is 11 residues long. CDR1 and CDR2 from the germline V gene are MNHNY and SVGAGI (reference sequence). The CDR3 spells CASSPGIEQYF. CDR3 bases: TGTGCCAGCAGTCCAGGGATTGAGCAGTACTTC.